This T cell receptor (beta chain) was obtained from a study of vaccination effects on CD4 cells after COVID-19. Viral peptide pool expansion of antigen-specific CD4+ T cells preceded sequencing in the ViraFEST assay. An approximately 10-day culture period preceded the isolation of CD4+ T cells. V was trimmed by 7 bases and J by 0 bases, leaving 4 bases between them. The CDR3 loop spans 11 amino acids. Germline V CDR1 and CDR2: SNHLY, FYNNEI. Details on this clone: Its antigen is not identified.

Produced via immunoSEQ multiplex PCR; TCRdb's table is partial and in-frame only. The repertoire holds about 19,000 clones, with around two thirds as singletons. The TCR originated in a human donor who received a COVID-19 vaccine. The chain carries TRBV2 and TRBJ2-7; D is ambiguous. Here the sequenced sample was CD4+ T cells from PBMCs cultured with HCoV-229E spike peptides, taken before COVID-19 vaccination. DNA of the CDR3: TGTGCCAGCACCGTCTCCTACGAGCAGTACTTC. Translation gives CASTVSYEQYF.